The TCR beta chain described here comes from a study of cytomegalovirus exposure and HLA in healthy donors. Study at large: Earlier, almost 120 million unique TCR beta sequences were recovered from 200 million or so T cells by an analysis.

General study points: V- and J-gene trimming of TCR beta was linked (in a later analysis) to a missense DCLRE1C variant. Clonal expansion was found to be greater in HLA-associated TCR beta chains than in equally common others in a later analysis.

About this clone itself: Antigen: not known. This sample also contains other DNA sequences that code for the same CDR3.

The CDR3 length is 15 residues. From germline, CDR1 is MNHEY and CDR2 SMNVEV (reference sequence). V was clipped by 9 bases and J by 8 bases; unmatched bases: 13. PCR was performed using 60 Vbeta and 13 Jbeta primers. Produced via immunoSEQ multiplex PCR; TCRdb's table is partial and in-frame only. The data show more than 65,000 clones, over 60% seen once. The clonotype comes from a man aged 40-49 years in good health and CMV-seronegative. The sequenced sample was PBMCs. The V call is TRBV27, the J call TRBJ2-1, with TRBD2 identical over 10 bases. This CDR3 is CASTLSGGARDEQFF. The CDR3 DNA follows: TGTGCCAGTACCCTCAGCGGGGGGGCCCGAGATGAGCAGTTCTTC.